This is a list of T cell receptor beta chains from one sample in a study of shared clonotypes between healthy human individuals. This table comes from immunoSEQ multiplex PCR, and its TCRdb copy is limited to in-frame clones, with some not included. The sample lists some 2.1 million clones; approximately 92% were seen once. The sequencing sample was made of naive CD8+ T cells from PBMCs. The receptors were gathered from a man younger than 30 in good health. Some clones in this sample may be carry-over from other donors' samples. The conserved cysteine and the conserved F or W are not part of the CDR3 here.

V gene	J gene	CDR3 protein
TRBV15	TRBJ2-7	ATSPGGSGYEQY
TRBV27	TRBJ2-1	ASSLLAFDEQF
TRBV4-3	TRBJ2-1	ASSQEYNEQF
TRBV11-2	TRBJ2-5	ASSFPGRGETQY
TRBV5-1	TRBJ2-3	ASSFNSGRATDTQY
TRBV11-2	TRBJ2-1	ASSPTVGYANNEQF
TRBV28	TRBJ2-3	ASSLGFQSSDTQY
TRBV5-8	TRBJ2-3	ASSGGTSSTDTQY
TRBV10-3	TRBJ1-2	AIRETETNYGYT
TRBV19	TRBJ1-2	ASTRWSGQGDGYT
TRBV28	TRBJ2-6	ASSFGGANVLT
TRBV4-1	TRBJ2-1	ASSRPRGNEGEQF
TRBV6-5	TRBJ2-5	ASSYSSGQETQY
TRBV14	TRBJ2-7	ASSSLDSYEQY
TRBV29-1	TRBJ2-1	SVDRGRDNEQF
TRBV6-5	TRBJ2-5	ASSYLGAQY
TRBV6-5	TRBJ2-1	ASRTSSLSYNEQF
TRBV19	TRBJ1-2	ASSVTVFYGYT
TRBV29-1	TRBJ1-2	SAPGINYGYT
TRBV19	TRBJ2-6	ASMGPTLSGANVLT
TRBV9	TRBJ2-2	ATSTGSTGELF
TRBV11-2	TRBJ2-3	ASSTALGGNTDTQY